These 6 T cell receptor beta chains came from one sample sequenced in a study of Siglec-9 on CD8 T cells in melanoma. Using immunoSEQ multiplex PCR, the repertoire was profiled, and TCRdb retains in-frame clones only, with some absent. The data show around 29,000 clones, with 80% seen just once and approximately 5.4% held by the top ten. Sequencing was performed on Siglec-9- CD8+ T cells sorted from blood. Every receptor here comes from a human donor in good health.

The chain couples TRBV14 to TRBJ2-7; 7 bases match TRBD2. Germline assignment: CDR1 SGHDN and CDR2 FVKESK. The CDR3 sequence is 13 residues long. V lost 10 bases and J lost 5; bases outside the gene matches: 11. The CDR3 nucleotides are TGTGCCAACATCCGGGGGGAGGCCCACGAGCAGTACGTC. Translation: CANIRGEAHEQYV.

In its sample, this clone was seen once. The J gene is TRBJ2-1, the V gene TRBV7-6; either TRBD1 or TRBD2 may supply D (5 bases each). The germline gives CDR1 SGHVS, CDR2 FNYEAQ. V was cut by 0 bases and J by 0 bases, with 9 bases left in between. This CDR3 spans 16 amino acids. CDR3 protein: CASSLAGVSSYNEQFF. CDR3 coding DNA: TGTGCCAGCAGCTTAGCGGGGGTGAGCTCCTACAATGAGCAGTTCTTC.

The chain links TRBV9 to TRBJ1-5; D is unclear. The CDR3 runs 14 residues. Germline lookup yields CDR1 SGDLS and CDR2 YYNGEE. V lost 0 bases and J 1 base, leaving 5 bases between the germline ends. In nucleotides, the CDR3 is TGTGCCAGCAGCGTAGGAGGCAGCAATCAGCCCCAGCATTTT. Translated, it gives CASSVGGSNQPQHF.

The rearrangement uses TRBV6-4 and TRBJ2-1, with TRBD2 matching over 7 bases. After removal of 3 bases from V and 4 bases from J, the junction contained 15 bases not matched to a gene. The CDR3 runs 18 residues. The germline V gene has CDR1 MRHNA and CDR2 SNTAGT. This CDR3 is CASSEVGSGSHRYNEQFF. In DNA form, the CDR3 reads TGTGCCAGCAGTGAAGTAGGTAGCGGGTCCCACCGGTACAATGAGCAGTTCTTC.

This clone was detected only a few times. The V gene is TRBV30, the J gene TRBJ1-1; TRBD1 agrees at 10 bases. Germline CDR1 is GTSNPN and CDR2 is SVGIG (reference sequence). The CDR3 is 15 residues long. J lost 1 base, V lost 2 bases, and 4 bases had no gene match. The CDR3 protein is CAWSIGTGENTEAFF. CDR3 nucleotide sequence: TGTGCCTGGAGTATCGGGACAGGGGAGAACACTGAAGCTTTCTTT.

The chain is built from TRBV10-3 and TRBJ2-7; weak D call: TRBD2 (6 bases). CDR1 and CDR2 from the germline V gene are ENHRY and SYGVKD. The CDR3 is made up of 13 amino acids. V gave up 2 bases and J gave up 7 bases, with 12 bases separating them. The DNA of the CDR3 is TGTGCCATCAGTGAGGGGGCAGCGGGTGAGCAGTACGTC. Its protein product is CAISEGAAGEQYV.